This T cell receptor (beta chain) was sequenced during a study of ipilimumab plus nivolumab after autologous stem cell transplantation. Study context: Myeloma patients were high-risk transplant-naive or relapsed within 3 years of first autologous transplant.

Ipilimumab, 1 mg/kg, started 14 to 28 days after autologous transplant. This CDR3 has 15 amino acids. CDR1 and CDR2 (germline): LGHNA, YSLEER. Losses at the gene ends were 0 bases for V and 4 bases for J; bases not matched to a gene: 5. The table came from immunoSEQ multiplex PCR; TCRdb's copy has only in-frame clones and leaves some out. The profile shows roughly 43,000 clones, more than 70% of them singletons. This clonotype originated in a male donor with multiple myeloma. Sequencing used PBMCs, obtained in a trial of ipilimumab plus nivolumab as post-transplant consolidation. The chain links TRBV4-3 to TRBJ1-2, with 7 bases aligning to TRBD1. The chain's CDR3 is CASSQERQGSYGYTF. The CDR3 region has the DNA TGCGCCAGCAGCCAAGAACGACAGGGATCCTATGGCTACACCTTC.